Below are 23 T cell receptor beta chains sequenced from a single sample in a study of T cells in Graves' hyperthyroidism and ophthalmopathy. TCR beta CDR3 region amplification was performed from RNA transcripts. In the first-round RT-PCR of the TCR CDR3, the HTBI primer set was used. TCRdb called the multiplex PCR reads again in MiXCR, with one record for every CDR3 protein. The sample records about 570,000 distinct CDR3 sequences, roughly 46% being singletons. Sequencing used peripheral blood or thyroid tissue (not recorded which). These TCRs come from an adult woman with Graves' disease, either hyperthyroidism or ophthalmopathy (not recorded which).

V is TRBV29-1 and J is TRBJ2-3; possibly TRBD1 for D (5 bases). V was shortened by 2 bases and J by 6 bases, with 21 bases between the two germline ends. CDR1 is SQVTM, CDR2 ANQGSEA, per germline. This CDR3 contains 16 residues. CDR3 bases: TGCAGCGTTGAAAGTGGGGCCTCACAGATATCGGATACGCAGTATTTT. Its protein is CSVESGASQISDTQYF.

CDR3 nucleotide sequence: TGTGCCAGCAGTTCCCTCGGGGACAGGGACCTCTACTCTGGAAACACCATATATTTT. Protein: CASSSLGDRDLYSGNTIYF. J is TRBJ1-3 and V is TRBV6-6; 9 bases map to TRBD1. CDR3 length: 19 amino acids. V dropped 4 bases and J dropped 0; count of bases not matched to a gene: 13. Per the germline V gene, CDR1 is MNHNY and CDR2 is SVGAGI (reference sequence).

This clonotype was seen repeatedly, ten times or more. This sequence joins TRBV6-5 and TRBJ2-7; 9 bases are shared with TRBD1. V dropped 0 bases and J dropped 6; count of bases not matched to a gene: 9. CDR1 is MNHEY and CDR2 is SVGAGI in the germline V gene. CDR3 length: 16 amino acids. CDR3 coding DNA: TGTGCCAGCAGTTACTCCCCCGGGACAGGGTCTAGCGAGCAGTACTTC. Residues: CASSYSPGTGSSEQYF.

The V and J genes are TRBV10-3 and TRBJ2-7; D is undetermined. V lost 10 bases and J lost 7, with 14 bases in between. This CDR3 spans 11 amino acids. Germline loops: CDR1 ENHRY, CDR2 SYGVKD. As DNA, the CDR3 is TGTGCCACCCGACGTGGTTGGGAGCAGTACTTC. Protein: CATRRGWEQYF.

This clonotype has ten or more counts. The J gene is TRBJ2-2, the V gene TRBV20-1; D uncertain. Germline CDR1 and CDR2: DFQATT and SNEGSKA (reference sequence). The CDR3 spans 12 residues. Trimming cost V 3 bases and J 3 bases, with 5 bases left between them. CDR3 in amino acids: CSASADTGELFF. The CDR3 DNA is TGCAGTGCTAGTGCGGACACCGGGGAGCTGTTTTTT.

The sample holds a few counts of this clonotype. The J gene is TRBJ2-5, the V gene TRBV29-1; TRBD1 matches 8 bases. With 4 bases clipped from V and 5 bases from J, the junction kept 6 bases outside the gene matches. This CDR3 has 13 residues. Germline lookup yields CDR1 SQVTM and CDR2 ANQGSEA. The CDR3 DNA reads as TGCAGCGTTGTAGGACAGGGACGGGAGACCCAGTACTTC. Its translation: CSVVGQGRETQYF. Using reference TRBV29-1 and TRBJ2-5 for the parts outside the CDR3, the full variable domain is SAVISQKPSRDICQRGTSLTIQCQVDSQVTMMFWYRQQPGQSLTLIATANQGSEATYESGFVIDKFPISRPNLTFSTLTVSNMSPEDSSIYLCSVVGQGRETQYFGPGTRLLVL.

As regards this clonotype: One junction end does not reproduce the germline sequence, and a read error may be involved. The V and J genes are TRBV20-1 and TRBJ2-5; D remains ambiguous. CDR1 DFQATT and CDR2 SNEGSKA come from the germline V gene (reference sequence). The CDR3 covers 8 residues. The CDR3 nucleotides read TGCAGTGCTAGAGACACGAAGTTC. Protein product: CSARDTKF.

This clonotype was observed a few times. V and J are TRBV27 and TRBJ2-7; D gene uncertain. Trimming cost V 6 bases and J 2 bases, with 8 bases left between them. Germline-derived CDR1 and CDR2 are MNHEY and SMNVEV (reference sequence). CDR3 length: 12 residues. The CDR3 sequence is CASRSEAYEQYF. In DNA form, the CDR3 reads TGTGCCAGCAGGTCAGAAGCCTACGAGCAGTACTTC.

The V and J genes are TRBV24-1 and TRBJ1-5; 7 nucleotides match TRBD1. CDR1 KGHDR and CDR2 SFDVKD come from the germline V gene. The CDR3 runs to 19 residues. V shed 9 bases and J 2 bases; nucleotides not matched to a gene: 21. The CDR3 DNA reads TGTGCCACCCCCCCCCTATTCGGATCCTGGACAGGTGGCAATCAGCCCCAGCATTTT. It encodes CATPPLFGSWTGGNQPQHF.

To note about this clonotype: The junction departs from the called germline gene at one end, perhaps through a read error. The chain joins TRBV10-3 to TRBJ1-1; unclear D gene. Germline V CDR1 and CDR2: ENHRY, SYGVKD. This CDR3 has 12 amino acids. The CDR3 loop reads CAIGEWVTEAFF. In DNA, the CDR3 is TGTGCCATCGGTGAATGGGTGACTGAAGCTTTCTTT.

The gene calls are TRBV2 and TRBJ2-7; tentatively, D is TRBD1 (5 bases). The germline CDR1 and CDR2 sequences are SNHLY and FYNNEI. The CDR3 loop spans 13 amino acids. V lost 6 bases, J lost 2 bases, and 11 bases lay in between. CDR3 residues: CASRATATYEQYF. DNA for the CDR3: TGTGCCAGCAGGGCGACAGCTACCTACGAGCAGTACTTC.

At least ten counts were recorded for this clonotype. This chain joins TRBV4-2 and TRBJ2-7, with D possibly being TRBD1 or TRBD2 (6 bases each). V lost 0 bases and J lost 4, with 10 bases in between. Germline assignment: CDR1 LGHNA and CDR2 YNFKEQ. The CDR3 covers 14 residues. CDR3 residues: CASSQDRGAYEQYF. DNA of the CDR3: TGTGCCAGCAGCCAAGATAGGGGGGCGTACGAGCAGTACTTC.

This clonotype was detected many times. The rearrangement uses TRBV20-1 and TRBJ1-5; TRBD1 matches at 7 bases. CDR3 length: 13 residues. V shed 4 bases and J 2 bases; nucleotides not matched to a gene: 2. CDR1 and CDR2 (germline): DFQATT, SNEGSKA (reference sequence). The CDR3 protein is CSATDRGNQPQHF. The DNA of the CDR3 is TGCAGTGCTACCGACAGGGGCAATCAGCCCCAGCATTTT.

CDR3 in DNA: TGTGCCATCAGTGAGTCCCAGGACAGTCGATCCTACGAGCAGTACTTC. This encodes CAISESQDSRSYEQYF. J is TRBJ2-7 and V is TRBV10-3; weak D call: TRBD1 (6 bases). Germline loops: CDR1 ENHRY, CDR2 SYGVKD. This CDR3 region has 16 residues. Trimming removed 0 bases from V and 1 base from J, with 13 bases in between.

The genes are TRBV29-1 and TRBJ2-5; 15 bases are shared with TRBD2. J gave up 9 bases and V 6 bases, and 11 bases lay outside the gene matches. Germline CDR1 reads SQVTM; CDR2 reads ANQGSEA. The CDR3 totals 15 residues. CDR3 region: CSVSGGLAGGTPQYF. The CDR3 nucleotides are TGCAGCGTGTCTGGCGGACTAGCGGGGGGGACGCCCCAGTACTTC. Filled out from reference TRBV29-1 and TRBJ2-5, the complete variable domain reads SAVISQKPSRDICQRGTSLTIQCQVDSQVTMMFWYRQQPGQSLTLIATANQGSEATYESGFVIDKFPISRPNLTFSTLTVSNMSPEDSSIYLCSVSGGLAGGTPQYFGPGTRLLVL.

The V and J genes are TRBV30 and TRBJ1-1, with a weak D call TRBD1 (6 bases). Trimming removed 5 bases from V and 3 bases from J, with 13 bases in between. This CDR3 is 13 amino acids long. Germline assignment: CDR1 GTSNPN and CDR2 SVGIG (reference sequence). The CDR3 reads CAWGETGYTEAFF. CDR3 in DNA: TGTGCCTGGGGAGAAACAGGGTACACTGAAGCTTTCTTT.

The chain recombines TRBV6-5 with TRBJ2-7; 8 positions agree with TRBD1. There are 16 residues in the CDR3. Germline CDR1 is MNHEY and CDR2 is SVGAGI. Trimming at V came to 5 bases and at J to 6 bases, leaving 15 bases not matched to a gene. The CDR3 bases are TGTGCCAGCAGTGAGAGGGCGACAGGGGTACGTCGCGAGCAGTACTTC. Its protein product is CASSERATGVRREQYF.

The chain has TRBV10-3 and TRBJ2-5; D gene uncertain. V lost 3 bases, J lost 8 bases, and 13 bases lay in between. This CDR3 is built from 13 residues. Germline CDR1 is ENHRY and CDR2 is SYGVKD. CDR3 in amino acids: CAISETAPPTQYF. For the CDR3, the DNA is TGTGCCATCAGTGAAACAGCCCCGCCAACCCAGTACTTC.

V and J are TRBV7-9 and TRBJ1-2; D may be TRBD1 (5 bases). The CDR3 extends over 13 amino acids. Deletions cut 1 base from V and 12 bases from J, with 15 bases between. Germline values: CDR1 SEHNR, CDR2 FQNEAQ (reference sequence). The CDR3 spells CASSLVRGEGHTF. The CDR3 nucleotides are TGTGCCAGCAGCTTAGTCCGAGGGGAAGGCCACACCTTC. Complete variable domain (other parts from reference TRBV7-9 and TRBJ1-2): DTGVSQNPRHKITKRGQNVTFRCDPISEHNRLYWYRQTLGQGPEFLTYFQNEAQLEKSRLLSDRFSAERPKGSFSTLEIQRTEQGDSAMYLCASSLVRGEGHTFGSGTRLTVV.

This clonotype was seen only once. It is unclear where the CDR3 begins or ends on the DNA, so no DNA is shown, and the CDR3 is as TCRdb lists it. This rearrangement joins TRBV7-9 to TRBJ2-7; no check of the table's D call, TRBD1, against the DNA was made. Germline lookup yields CDR1 SEHNR and CDR2 FQNEAQ (reference sequence). The CDR3 extends over 20 residues, inclusive of both ends. The CDR3 sequence is CASSIYLCSVEGGTVYEQYF.

This clonotype was counted ten times or more. The rearrangement links TRBV6-5 to TRBJ1-5; 7 nucleotides line up with TRBD1. This CDR3 has 14 residues. J lost 7 bases, V lost 5 bases, and 8 bases had no gene match. The germline V gene has CDR1 MNHEY and CDR2 SVGAGI. The CDR3 loop reads CASSAQGVRQPQHF. Written as DNA, the CDR3 is TGTGCCAGCAGTGCCCAGGGGGTCAGGCAGCCCCAGCATTTT.

Comments on this clonotype: A much more abundant neighbour one base away suggests this may be a read error. The V and J genes are TRBV6-5 and TRBJ2-6, with D perhaps TRBD1 (6 bases). CDR1 MNHEY and CDR2 SVGAGI come from the germline V gene. CDR3 size: 16 residues. Here the CDR3 DNA reads TGTGCCAGCAGTGCACAGGGTGGTTCTGGGGCCAACGCCCTGACTTTC. Translated: CASSAQGGSGANALTF.

This sequence joins TRBV12-3 or TRBV12-4 and TRBJ1-5; maybe TRBD1 (6 bases). This CDR3 has 13 amino acids. Trimming pared 8 bases from V and 4 bases from J, leaving 12 bases between. CDR3 bases: TGTGCCAGCCAACAGGGACCGAATCAGCCCCAGCATTTT. Amino acids: CASQQGPNQPQHF.